This TCR beta chain emerged from a study of T cell responses to AZD1222 COVID-19 vaccine. Notes on the study in general: White British donors predominated, females outnumbered males, and clonal diversity was possibly underestimated. Only six or seven AZD1222 recipients tested seropositive at baseline. Targets within unmutated variant regions were reportedly found for nearly half of spike-specific TCRs.

With respect to this clone: Its antigen is still unknown.

Libraries were prepared by immunoSEQ multiplex PCR; TCRdb keeps only in-frame clonotypes and omits some of them. The table includes around 190,000 clones, 90% to 95% detected once. From germline, CDR1 is SGHRS and CDR2 YFSETQ. The CDR3 sequence is 13 residues long. Deletions cut 4 bases from V and 1 base from J, with 5 bases between. The TCR sequence derives from an adult who received the AZD1222 COVID-19 vaccine. This specimen was peripheral blood, taken 28 days after the second AZD1222 dose. V gene TRBV5-1 combines with J gene TRBJ2-2; no clear D gene. The CDR3, as DNA: TGCGCCAGCAGCGCGGAGAACACCGGGGAGCTGTTTTTT. Translated, it gives CASSAENTGELFF.